The 3 T cell receptor beta chains presented below share a single source sample, sequenced in a study of cytomegalovirus exposure and HLA in healthy donors. TCRdb's copy holds only in-frame clones and misses some; the assay was immunoSEQ multiplex PCR. The repertoire holds under 140,000 clones, with about 92% as singletons. Material: PBMCs. The source is a woman aged 18-29 years in good health and CMV-seronegative.

The V call is TRBV6-5, the J call TRBJ1-4, with TRBD1 as a possible D gene (5 bases). The CDR3 is 15 amino acids. CDR1 is MNHEY, CDR2 SVGAGI, per germline. Trimming cost V 2 bases and J 7 bases, with 14 bases left between them. DNA for the CDR3: TGTGCCAGCAGTTACGGCAACCCAGGGCGTGAAAAACTGTTTTTT. Residues: CASSYGNPGREKLFF.

The chain has TRBV29-1 and TRBJ1-2, with TRBD1 matching over 11 bases. V dropped 1 base and J dropped 4; count of bases not matched to a gene: 11. CDR3 length equals 17 residues. Germline CDR1 is SQVTM and CDR2 is ANQGSEA. CDR3 bases: TGCAGCGTTGAAGCAGGGCAGGACAGGGGGCTATTCTATGGCTACACCTTC. It yields the protein CSVEAGQDRGLFYGYTF.

The rearrangement links TRBV5-4 to TRBJ2-7, with D perhaps TRBD1 (5 bases). Germline V lookup: CDR1 SGHNT, CDR2 YYREEE (reference sequence). V was pared by 4 bases and J by 3 bases, with 11 bases between. The CDR3 length is 13 residues. The CDR3 DNA sequence: TGTGCCAGCAGCCCCGGTAGGGGCTACGAGCAGTACTTC. It is translated as CASSPGRGYEQYF.